Listed here are 17 T cell receptor beta chains from one sample, sequenced in a study of naive CD8 T cells in extremely preterm neonates. This table comes from immunoSEQ multiplex PCR, and its TCRdb copy is limited to in-frame clones, with some not included. This table holds 5,000 to 6,500 clones, around 97% found once. Source material: naive CD8+ T cells from blood. The receptors derive from a human donor in good health.

The chain employs TRBV29-1 and TRBJ2-3; no clear D gene. V shed 8 bases and J shed 1 base, with 16 bases lying between them. The CDR3 spans 14 residues. Germline values: CDR1 SQVTM, CDR2 ANQGSEA. The CDR3 DNA follows: TGCAGCTTCAAGATGGCAGGTCGCACAGATACGCAGTATTTT. This gives the protein CSFKMAGRTDTQYF.

The J gene is TRBJ2-7, the V gene TRBV2; 11 bases match TRBD2. Germline V CDR1 and CDR2: SNHLY, FYNNEI. The CDR3 has 14 amino acids. Germline trimming cut 6 bases from V and 0 bases from J; bases unmatched to any gene: 1. The CDR3 region has the DNA TGTGCCAGCAGGACTAGCGGGGCCTCCTACGAGCAGTACTTC. Translated: CASRTSGASYEQYF.

V is TRBV21-1 and J is TRBJ2-7; TRBD1, the D gene given by the table, was not confirmed from the DNA. TRBV21-1 is listed as a pseudogene. This CDR3 has 20 residues. The CDR3 coding sequence is TGTGCCAGCAGCAAAAGCCACCACCCAGGTGGGACAGGGGCTTTCCGCGAGCAGTACTTC. This gives the protein CASSKSHHPGGTGAFREQYF.

The J gene is TRBJ1-2, the V gene TRBV19; weak D call: TRBD1 (5 bases). The CDR3 contains 15 residues. CDR1 is LNHDA, CDR2 SQIVND, per germline (reference sequence). Trimming stripped 2 bases from V and 7 bases from J, with 17 bases between. CDR3 bases: TGTGCCAGTAGTATACCCCCAGGGCACGATGGTGGCTACACCTTC. The encoded protein is CASSIPPGHDGGYTF.

The J gene is TRBJ1-1, the V gene TRBV19; a weak D match, TRBD1 (5 bases). Germline V gene data show CDR1 as LNHDA and CDR2 as SQIVND (reference sequence). Trimming left V 7 bases short and J 0 bases short, with 9 bases between. The CDR3 is made up of 13 amino acids. The CDR3 DNA is TGTGCCAGTATGGGGCACCTGAACACTGAAGCTTTCTTT. Its translation is CASMGHLNTEAFF.

Only one count was recorded for this clone. The rearrangement uses TRBV7-3 and TRBJ2-5, with a possible D match to TRBD1 (5 bases). Trimming removed 3 bases from V and 5 bases from J, with 10 bases in between. There are 13 residues in the CDR3. The germline V gene has CDR1 SGHTA and CDR2 FQGTGA. CDR3 coding DNA: TGTGCCAGCAGCTTGGGGCTCGGGGAGACCCAGTACTTC. Its translation is CASSLGLGETQYF.

The rearrangement joins TRBV7-2 to TRBJ1-3, with D possibly matching TRBD1 (5 bases). Per germline, CDR1 SGHTA and CDR2 FQGNSA. Trimming pared 2 bases from V and 4 bases from J, leaving 15 bases between. The CDR3 has 16 residues. This CDR3 is CASSLSGDSFGNTIYF. The CDR3 DNA reads as TGTGCCAGCAGCTTAAGTGGAGACAGTTTCGGAAACACCATATATTTT.

V and J are TRBV27 and TRBJ2-5, with D possibly being TRBD2 (6 bases). Per germline, CDR1 MNHEY and CDR2 SMNVEV (reference sequence). CDR3 size: 14 residues. V gave up 6 bases and J gave up 2 bases, with 13 bases separating them. CDR3 sequence: CASSRRGTQETQYF. In DNA form, the CDR3 reads TGTGCCAGCAGCCGCCGGGGGACTCAAGAGACCCAGTACTTC.

With respect to this clone: Germline is not matched at one junction end, which may reflect a read error. This chain uses TRBV15 with TRBJ1-5; no reliable D call. The CDR3 length is 12 residues. CDR1 LNHNV and CDR2 YYDKDF come from the germline V gene (reference sequence). In nucleotides, the CDR3 is TGTGCCACCAGCAGAGAATATCAGGCCCAGCATTTT. This translates into CATSREYQAQHF.

The CDR3 loop is CASSARPGGTADTQYF. DNA of the CDR3: TGTGCCAGCAGCGCTAGACCAGGGGGGACCGCAGATACGCAGTATTTT. The chain is built from TRBV11-2 and TRBJ2-3, with a tentative D call TRBD1 (7 bases). V shed 5 bases and J shed 4 bases, with 19 bases lying between them. From germline, CDR1 is SGHAT and CDR2 FQNNGV. This CDR3 has 16 residues.

The chain links TRBV18 to TRBJ2-1, with TRBD2 identical over 7 bases. The CDR3 runs to 14 residues. Germline assignment: CDR1 KGHSH and CDR2 LQKENI. The ends lost 6 bases at V and 7 bases at J; junction bases unmatched: 9. CDR3 in amino acids: CASSPGLLLNEQFF. CDR3 sequence (DNA): TGTGCCAGCTCCCCGGGACTACTACTTAATGAGCAGTTCTTC.

This clone was observed a single time. The J gene is TRBJ1-4, the V gene TRBV27, with 9 bases that match TRBD1. This CDR3 has 14 amino acids. Germline CDR1 MNHEY, CDR2 SMNVEV (reference sequence). With 9 bases clipped from V and 10 bases from J, the junction kept 12 bases outside the gene matches. The CDR3 DNA follows: TGTGCCAGTAGAGCGACGGGACAGGGTGGAAAACTGTTTTTT. This translates into CASRATGQGGKLFF.

The rearrangement uses TRBV6-5 and TRBJ2-5; D uncertain. CDR1 and CDR2 from the germline V gene are MNHEY and SVGAGI. V was clipped by 2 bases and J by 4 bases, with 8 bases between them. The CDR3 is made up of 13 amino acids. DNA for the CDR3: TGTGCCAGCAGTTACAGGCCTAGAGAGACCCAGTACTTC. Translating gives CASSYRPRETQYF.

The chain recombines TRBV15 with TRBJ2-1; 11 bases are shared with TRBD2. Germline V gives CDR1 LNHNV, CDR2 YYDKDF (reference sequence). The CDR3 totals 16 residues. Trimming cost V 1 base and J 4 bases; bases outside gene matches: 3. This CDR3 reads CATSRVRLAGYNEQFF. CDR3 sequence (DNA): TGTGCCACCAGCAGAGTTCGACTAGCGGGATACAATGAGCAGTTCTTC.

A remark on this clone: An end of the junction differs from the germline gene, which may be a read error. The rearrangement links TRBV7-2 to TRBJ2-5; TRBD2 matches at 7 bases. CDR3 length: 14 amino acids. Looked up from germline, CDR1 is SGHTA and CDR2 is FQGNSA. DNA for the CDR3: TGTGCCAGCAGCTTAGTGACTAGCCAAGGGACCCAGTACTTC. It translates to CASSLVTSQGTQYF.

This clone was detected only once. The chain links TRBV19 to TRBJ1-1, with 7 bases matching TRBD1. There are 12 residues in the CDR3. Per germline, CDR1 LNHDA and CDR2 SQIVND (reference sequence). V shed 6 bases and J 11 bases; nucleotides not matched to a gene: 9. The DNA for the CDR3 is TGTGCCAGTAGGCCTAACAGGGGAGACGCTTTCTTT. Translation gives CASRPNRGDAFF.

V gene TRBV2 combines with J gene TRBJ2-6; TRBD2 is a possible D gene (6 bases). The CDR3 runs to 17 residues. The V gene lost 7 bases and the J gene lost 0 bases, with 16 bases spanning the gap. Germline V gene lookup returns CDR1 SNHLY and CDR2 FYNNEI. The DNA for the CDR3 is TGTGCCAGCACCTCGGGACTCCTAAACTCTGGGGCCAACGTCCTGACTTTC. This codes for CASTSGLLNSGANVLTF.